The 3 T cell receptor beta chains reported below all come from one sample, sequenced in a study of shared clonotypes between healthy human individuals. CD45RO-negative CD8 cells positively selected for CCR7 made up the naive population, which excluded terminally differentiated effector memory CD45RA+ cells. Generated by immunoSEQ multiplex PCR, the TCRdb table keeps only in-frame clones and is missing some. The repertoire holds 1.5 million to 2.5 million clones, with approximately 94% as singletons. Input material: naive CD8+ T cells sorted from blood. The receptor source for this set is a young man in good health.

This clone came up once. This rearrangement joins TRBV7-6 to TRBJ2-1; D not certain. The V end was cut by 3 bases, the J end by 7 bases, with 7 bases between. Germline values: CDR1 SGHVS, CDR2 FNYEAQ. This CDR3 has 12 residues. CDR3 residues: CASSLAQNEQFF. DNA for the CDR3: TGTGCCAGCAGCTTGGCGCAGAATGAGCAGTTCTTC.

The chain combines TRBV28 with TRBJ2-7; either TRBD1 or TRBD2 may supply D (5 bases each). CDR1 is MDHEN and CDR2 is SYDVKM in the germline V gene. CDR3 length: 18 amino acids. The V gene lost 6 bases and the J gene lost 5 bases, with 29 bases spanning the gap. The DNA for the CDR3 is TGTGCCAGCAGCTTCCCTTGGGTTGGGGGTCCCCCGGGCGACGAGCAGTACTTC. This codes for CASSFPWVGGPPGDEQYF.

The chain has TRBV2 and TRBJ2-2; possible D gene TRBD2, 6 bases. Germline-derived CDR1 and CDR2 are SNHLY and FYNNEI. The V gene lost 4 bases and the J gene lost 2 bases, with 11 bases spanning the gap. CDR3 length: 15 amino acids. As DNA, the CDR3 is TGTGCCAGCAGTGGGAGGGGCACTAACACCGGGGAGCTGTTTTTT. Translated: CASSGRGTNTGELFF.